This TCR beta chain was profiled in a study of CD8 T cells in Susac syndrome. Sequencing of TCR beta covered CD8+ and CD4+ T cells obtained from blood. The multiple sclerosis control group was made up of treatment-naive patients with stable or active relapsing-remitting disease. Negative isolation was used for CD8+ and CD4+ T cells and FACS enrichment for TEMRA cells. In this sample, this clonotype turned up once. Per the germline V gene, CDR1 is ENHRY and CDR2 is SYGVKD. V was clipped by 6 bases and J by 4 bases, with 17 bases between them. This CDR3 comprises 15 residues. RNA in amounts of about 0.5 to 1 ug was reverse transcribed with random hexamers. Amplification of TCR beta CDR3 spanned 54 Vbeta and 13 Jbeta via immunoSEQ multiplex PCR. TCRdb independently ran MiXCR on the immunoSEQ multiplex PCR reads; one entry per CDR3 protein. Among approximately 130,000 distinct CDR3 sequences, about 90% were seen once, and the ten largest hold around 0.24%.

Sequencing input: CD8+ T cells from PBMCs. The V and J genes are TRBV10-3 and TRBJ2-3; a weak D match, TRBD1 (6 bases). This sequence originates from a human donor with multiple sclerosis. The CDR3 spells CAISNPGEGPDTQYF. In nucleotides, the CDR3 is TGTGCCATCAGCAACCCAGGGGAAGGACCAGATACGCAGTATTTT.